The clone carrying this TCR beta chain showed up many times. Its antigen is still unknown. TCRdb ran MiXCR on the 5' RACE reads and lists one entry per CDR3 protein. The table lists under 250,000 distinct CDR3 sequences, around 11% of them singletons. The entry originates in a study of CD8 T cells in ankylosing spondylitis. This CDR3 has 13 residues. The V gene lost 4 bases and the J gene lost 0 bases, with 6 bases spanning the gap. Germline V CDR1 and CDR2: MNHEY, SVGAGI. The study, taken as a whole, reports: There was a TCR beta motif, made of several highly homologous variants, that appeared characteristic of ankylosing spondylitis blood. Relatively rare in peripheral blood, disease-linked clones were also CD8+.

V gene TRBV6-5 combines with J gene TRBJ1-1; D unresolved. The receptor's source is a male donor with ankylosing spondylitis or in good health (not recorded which). Sequencing was done on a sample of blood, either unsorted or a sorted T cell fraction (not recorded which). The CDR3 DNA reads as TGTGCCAGCAGTTTACGCGTGAACACTGAAGCTTTCTTT. This codes for CASSLRVNTEAFF.